This TCR beta chain was observed in a study of T cell responses to AZD1222 COVID-19 vaccine. The CDR3 totals 14 residues. Germline V gene lookup returns CDR1 LGHNA and CDR2 YSLEER. V lost 1 base, J lost 2 bases, and 8 bases lay in between. Produced via immunoSEQ multiplex PCR; TCRdb's table is partial and in-frame only. The data show about 130,000 clones, with over 85% seen just once and around 3.3% held by the top ten. This sequence originates from an adult in good health. The specimen was peripheral blood, collected on day 0 of AZD1222 vaccination. The J gene is TRBJ2-5, the V gene TRBV4-3, with no clear D. CDR3 sequence reads: CASSQGIGQETQYF. CDR3 sequence (DNA): TGCGCCAGCAGCCAAGGGATCGGACAAGAGACCCAGTACTTC.